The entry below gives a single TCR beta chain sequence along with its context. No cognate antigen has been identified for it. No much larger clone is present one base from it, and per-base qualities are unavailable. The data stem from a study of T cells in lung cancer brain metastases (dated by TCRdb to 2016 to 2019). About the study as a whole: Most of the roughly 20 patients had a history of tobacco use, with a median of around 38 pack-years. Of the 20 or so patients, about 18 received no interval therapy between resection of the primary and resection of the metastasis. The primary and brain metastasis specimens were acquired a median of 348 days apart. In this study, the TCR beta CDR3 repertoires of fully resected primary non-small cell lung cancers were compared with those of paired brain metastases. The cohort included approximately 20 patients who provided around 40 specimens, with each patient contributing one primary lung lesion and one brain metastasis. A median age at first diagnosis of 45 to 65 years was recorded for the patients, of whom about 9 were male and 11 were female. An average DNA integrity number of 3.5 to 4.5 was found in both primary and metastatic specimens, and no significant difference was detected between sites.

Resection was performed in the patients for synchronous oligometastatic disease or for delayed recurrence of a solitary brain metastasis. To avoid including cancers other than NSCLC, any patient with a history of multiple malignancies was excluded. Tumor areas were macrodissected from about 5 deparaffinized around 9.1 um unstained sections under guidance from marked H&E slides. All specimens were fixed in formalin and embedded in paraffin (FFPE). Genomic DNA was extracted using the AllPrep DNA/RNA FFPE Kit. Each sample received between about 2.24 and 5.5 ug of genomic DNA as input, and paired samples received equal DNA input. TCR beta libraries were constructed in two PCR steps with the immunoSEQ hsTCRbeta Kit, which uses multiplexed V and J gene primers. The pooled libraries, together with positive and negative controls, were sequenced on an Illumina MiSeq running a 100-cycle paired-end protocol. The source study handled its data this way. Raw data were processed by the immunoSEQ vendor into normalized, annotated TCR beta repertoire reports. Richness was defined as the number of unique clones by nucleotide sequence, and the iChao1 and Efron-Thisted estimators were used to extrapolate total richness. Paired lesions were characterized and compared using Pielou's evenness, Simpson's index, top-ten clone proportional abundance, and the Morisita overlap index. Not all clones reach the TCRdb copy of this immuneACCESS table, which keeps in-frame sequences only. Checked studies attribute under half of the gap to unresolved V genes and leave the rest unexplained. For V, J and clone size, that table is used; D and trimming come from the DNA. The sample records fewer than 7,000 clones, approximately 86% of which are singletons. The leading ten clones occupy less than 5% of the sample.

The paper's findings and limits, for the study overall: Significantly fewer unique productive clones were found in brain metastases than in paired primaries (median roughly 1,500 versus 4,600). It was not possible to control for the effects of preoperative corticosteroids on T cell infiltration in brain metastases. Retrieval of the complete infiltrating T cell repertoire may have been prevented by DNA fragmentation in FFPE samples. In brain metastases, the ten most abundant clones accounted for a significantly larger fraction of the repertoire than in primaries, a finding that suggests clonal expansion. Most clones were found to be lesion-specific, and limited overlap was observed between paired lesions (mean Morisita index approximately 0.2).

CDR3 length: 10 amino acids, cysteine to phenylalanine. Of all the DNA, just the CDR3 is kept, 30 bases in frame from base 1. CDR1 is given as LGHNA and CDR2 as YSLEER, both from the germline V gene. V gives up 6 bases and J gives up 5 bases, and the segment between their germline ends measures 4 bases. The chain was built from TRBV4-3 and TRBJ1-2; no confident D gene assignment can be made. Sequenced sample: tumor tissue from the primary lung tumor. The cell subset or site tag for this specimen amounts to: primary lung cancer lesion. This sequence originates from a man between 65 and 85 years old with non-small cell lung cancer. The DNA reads TGCGCCAGCAGTCCTTATGGCTACACCTTC. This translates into CASSPYGYTF.